A single sample gave rise to the 24 T cell receptor beta chains below, sequenced in a study of monozygotic twins with inflammatory bowel disease. TCRdb reprocessed the 5' RACE reads, keeping one entry per CDR3 protein, no DNA. The table lists 300,000 to 350,000 distinct CDR3 sequences, with approximately 2% in the top ten. Sequencing was done on a sample of blood. The receptors derive from a human donor with ulcerative colitis or Crohn's disease, or a healthy co-twin of an affected twin (not recorded which).

The rearrangement links TRBV6-5 to TRBJ2-1; TCRdb's assignment of TRBD2 cannot be checked, as there is no DNA. This CDR3 region has 14 residues. Germline-derived CDR1 and CDR2 are MNHEY and SVGAGI. CDR3 region: CASSSGLAAAEQFF.

This chain connects TRBV20-1 to TRBJ2-5; there is no DNA to check the TCRdb D call of TRBD2. This CDR3 is built from 16 residues. Germline CDR1 and CDR2: DFQATT and SNEGSKA (reference sequence). CDR3 region: CSAKNPAGGPAETQYF.

The CDR3 sequence is CSVGTSGQGNTIYF. The V gene is TRBV29-1, the J gene TRBJ1-3; TCRdb outputs TRBD1, but without DNA this stays unchecked. The CDR3 is 14 amino acids. Germline V CDR1 and CDR2: SQVTM, ANQGSEA.

The V and J genes are TRBV6-2 or TRBV6-3 and TRBJ1-1; TCRdb outputs TRBD1, but without DNA this stays unchecked. Germline V gives CDR1 MNHEY, CDR2 SVGEGT. The CDR3 sequence is 12 residues long. CDR3 loop: CASDRGHTEAFF.

The chain combines TRBV6-1 with TRBJ2-7; TCRdb reports TRBD2, a call that lacks DNA to check it against. The CDR3 runs to 14 residues. Germline V gene data show CDR1 as MNHNS and CDR2 as SASEGT. The CDR3 here is CASIGNSGGTEQYF.

The CDR3 here is CASSGGTSRLYEQYF. The chain has TRBV5-1 and TRBJ2-7; the D call of TRBD1 rests on TCRdb alone, since no DNA is present to check it. The CDR3 sequence is 15 residues long. The germline CDR1 and CDR2 sequences are SGHRS and YFSETQ.

The chain recombines TRBV5-1 with TRBJ2-7. The CDR3 is made up of 13 amino acids. Germline-derived CDR1 and CDR2 are SGHRS and YFSETQ. This chain's CDR3 is CASGSEIGYEQYF.

The chain employs TRBV28 and TRBJ2-7; TCRdb picks TRBD1, but there is no DNA to check that call. CDR1 and CDR2 (germline): MDHEN, SYDVKM. This CDR3 spans 15 amino acids. The CDR3 sequence: CATWGPGDALREQYF. The entire variable domain, with the rest obtained from reference TRBV28 and TRBJ2-7, is as follows: DVKVTQSSRYLVKRTGEKVFLECVQDMDHENMFWYRQDPGLGLRLIYFSYDVKMKEKGDIPEGYSVSREKKERFSLILESASTNQTSMYLCATWGPGDALREQYFGPGTRLTVT.

The chain employs TRBV27 and TRBJ2-1. This CDR3 contains 14 residues. Germline V gives CDR1 MNHEY, CDR2 SMNVEV (reference sequence). The CDR3 region is CASSLRLNYNEQFF.

The J gene is TRBJ2-1, the V gene TRBV12-3 or TRBV12-4; TCRdb indicates TRBD2, and absent DNA this call remains unverified. The CDR3 consists of 13 residues. The CDR3 is CASRGREIGEQFF.

This rearrangement joins TRBV25-1 to TRBJ2-1; the D call of TRBD1 rests on TCRdb alone, since no DNA is present to check it. The CDR3 is made up of 13 amino acids. Germline lookup yields CDR1 MGHDK and CDR2 SYGVNS. CDR3: CASSEPQGYEQFF. The variable domain in full, completed from reference TRBV25-1 and TRBJ2-1, reads EADIYQTPRYLVIGTGKKITLECSQTMGHDKMYWYQQDPGMELHLIHYSYGVNSTEKGDLSSESTVSRIRTEHFPLTLESARPSHTSQYLCASSEPQGYEQFFGPGTRLTVL.

This chain links TRBV7-2 with TRBJ2-1. The germline CDR1 and CDR2 sequences are SGHTA and FQGNSA. The length of the CDR3 is 16 residues. The CDR3 here is CASSLALAWNYNEQFF.

The J gene is TRBJ2-7, the V gene TRBV20-1; the D call from TCRdb, TRBD1, cannot be confirmed without DNA. Germline CDR1 reads DFQATT; CDR2 reads SNEGSKA (reference sequence). The CDR3 runs to 12 residues. CDR3: CSAIGGTYEQYF.

This sequence joins TRBV7-9 and TRBJ1-5; the TCRdb call, TRBD1, lacks DNA for checking. The CDR3 extends over 14 amino acids. Per the germline V gene, CDR1 is SEHNR and CDR2 is FQNEAQ (reference sequence). Here the CDR3 reads CASSTGTGVQPQHF.

The CDR3: CATTRDGSNQPQHF. V gene TRBV28 combines with J gene TRBJ1-5; lacking DNA, the TRBD1 call made by TCRdb goes unchecked. Germline V lookup: CDR1 MDHEN, CDR2 SYDVKM. CDR3 length: 14 residues.

This sequence joins TRBV12-3 or TRBV12-4 and TRBJ2-2; absent DNA, TCRdb's TRBD1 call cannot be checked. The CDR3 length is 15 residues. The chain's CDR3 is CASNPGQWGAGELFF.

The rearrangement links TRBV5-1 to TRBJ2-1; TCRdb's D call of TRBD1 is untestable without DNA. This CDR3 comprises 14 residues. Germline CDR1 and CDR2: SGHRS and YFSETQ. The CDR3 loop is CASSFLGGGNEQFF.

The chain is built from TRBV20-1 and TRBJ1-1; with no DNA, the TCRdb D assignment of TRBD1 cannot be verified. The length of the CDR3 is 14 residues. The germline gives CDR1 DFQATT, CDR2 SNEGSKA (reference sequence). This CDR3 is CSARDPTGAIEAFF.

V is TRBV7-9 and J is TRBJ2-1; the D call of TRBD2 rests on TCRdb alone, since no DNA is present to check it. This CDR3 spans 16 amino acids. Per the germline V gene, CDR1 is SEHNR and CDR2 is FQNEAQ (reference sequence). CDR3 in amino acids: CASSLGSGLAYNEQFF. The full variable domain, in which reference TRBV7-9 and TRBJ2-1 provide the parts outside the CDR3, is DTGVSQNPRHKITKRGQNVTFRCDPISEHNRLYWYRQTLGQGPEFLTYFQNEAQLEKSRLLSDRFSAERPKGSFSTLEIQRTEQGDSAMYLCASSLGSGLAYNEQFFGPGTRLTVL.

The rearrangement joins TRBV7-2 to TRBJ1-5; TCRdb's D call, TRBD1, is unchecked because there is no DNA. The CDR3 sequence is 14 residues long. In germline, CDR1 is SGHTA, CDR2 FQGNSA. This CDR3 reads CASSLDAGNQPQHF.

This chain links TRBV7-9 with TRBJ2-1. Germline V gene sequence: CDR1 SEHNR, CDR2 FQNEAQ (reference sequence). CDR3 length equals 17 residues. The CDR3 is CASSSSPQSLQSREQFF.

This chain links TRBV15 with TRBJ2-6. The germline V gene encodes CDR1 LNHNV and CDR2 YYDKDF (reference sequence). This CDR3 comprises 15 residues. This CDR3 reads CANGYGFGGANVLTF.

This chain joins TRBV20-1 and TRBJ2-3; TCRdb proposes TRBD2, but this gene call is untestable without DNA. CDR3 length: 14 residues. Germline CDR1 DFQATT, CDR2 SNEGSKA (reference sequence). CDR3 amino acids: CSVLSAGSTDTQYF.

The V call is TRBV4-3, the J call TRBJ2-1; TCRdb names TRBD2, which stays unverified in the absence of DNA. The CDR3 has 17 amino acids. Germline V CDR1 and CDR2: LGHNA, YSLEER. CDR3 sequence: CASSQGTAGITDNEQFF.